This TCR beta chain was retrieved from a study of control samples from healthy donors and cancer patients. This table comes from immunoSEQ multiplex PCR, and its TCRdb copy is limited to in-frame clones, with some not included. The data hold roughly 180,000 clones, with 94% observed a single time. The sample was blood. The clonotype was recovered from a woman in her late teens or twenties in good health.

The DNA for the CDR3 is TGTGCCAGCAGTGTCGTGGGACCCCAGCATTTT. Translating gives CASSVVGPQHF. This sequence joins TRBV28 and TRBJ1-5; the D is unclear. V lost 5 bases to trimming and J lost 10 bases, with 9 bases between them. Germline lookup yields CDR1 MDHEN and CDR2 SYDVKM. This CDR3 is 11 amino acids long.